The 29 T cell receptor beta chains below come from one sample, sequenced in a study of T cells after yellow fever vaccination. TCRdb itself ran the 5' RACE reads through MiXCR, one entry per CDR3 protein. Altogether about 260,000 distinct CDR3 sequences are present, roughly 13% being singletons, with the ten largest covering 0.45% to 0.65%. This specimen consisted of CD4+ T cells sorted from PBMCs, obtained 45 days after the yellow fever booster vaccination. The receptor set was obtained from a man aged 30 to 39 who received the YFV17D yellow fever vaccine.

This chain links TRBV7-6 with TRBJ2-5; unclear D gene. CDR3 length: 15 amino acids. V was shortened by 1 base and J by 1 base, with 10 bases between the two germline ends. Looked up from germline, CDR1 is SGHVS and CDR2 is FNYEAQ. CDR3 nucleotides: TGTGCCAGCAGCTTAGTTACACAACCCCAAGAGACCCAGTACTTC. The encoded protein is CASSLVTQPQETQYF.

There are a few counts of this clonotype. The chain has TRBV27 and TRBJ2-5, with 7 nucleotides matching TRBD1. This CDR3 has 14 amino acids. The germline gives CDR1 MNHEY, CDR2 SMNVEV (reference sequence). Trimming at V came to 6 bases and at J to 0 bases, leaving 4 bases not matched to a gene. The CDR3 bases are TGTGCCAGCAGCCAGGGACAGTACCAAGAGACCCAGTACTTC. It codes for CASSQGQYQETQYF.

The chain links TRBV20-1 to TRBJ2-4; unclear D gene. The germline V gene has CDR1 DFQATT and CDR2 SNEGSKA (reference sequence). Trimming took off 0 bases at V and 0 bases at J, with 12 bases between the two ends. The CDR3 is 16 residues long. The CDR3 DNA is TGCAGTGCTAGAGATTTCATTGCGGTAGCCAAAAACATTCAGTACTTC. It is translated as CSARDFIAVAKNIQYF.

This clonotype was picked up a small number of times. The chain recombines TRBV28 with TRBJ1-3, with D hard to call. The CDR3 spans 14 residues. The V end was cut by 8 bases, the J end by 4 bases, with 15 bases between. Germline V lookup: CDR1 MDHEN, CDR2 SYDVKM. The CDR3 DNA reads TGTGCCAGCGTGTCGCCAGGAGCCGGAAACACCATATATTTT. Protein: CASVSPGAGNTIYF.

The chain is built from TRBV11-2 and TRBJ2-4; maybe TRBD1 (5 bases). The CDR3 totals 16 residues. CDR1 is SGHAT and CDR2 is FQNNGV in the germline V gene. The V end lost 3 bases, the J end lost 0 bases, and 12 bases lay between the germline ends. CDR3 nucleotides: TGTGCCAGCAGCTTGCAGGGCGGTCTAGCCAAAAACATTCAGTACTTC. As protein: CASSLQGGLAKNIQYF.

The chain couples TRBV7-9 to TRBJ1-6; D possibly corresponds to TRBD1 (5 bases). The CDR3 is made up of 13 amino acids. The germline CDR1 and CDR2 sequences are SEHNR and FQNEAQ (reference sequence). Trimming removed 2 bases at V and 13 bases at J, with 12 bases between. CDR3 amino acids: CASSLRGGNPLHF. CDR3 nucleotides: TGTGCCAGCAGCTTACGCGGGGGAAATCCCCTCCACTTT. The full variable domain, its missing parts supplied by reference TRBV7-9 and TRBJ1-6, is DTGVSQNPRHKITKRGQNVTFRCDPISEHNRLYWYRQTLGQGPEFLTYFQNEAQLEKSRLLSDRFSAERPKGSFSTLEIQRTEQGDSAMYLCASSLRGGNPLHFGNGTRLTVT.

The chain has TRBV24-1 and TRBJ2-1; 9 bases line up with TRBD1. The germline CDR1 and CDR2 sequences are KGHDR and SFDVKD. This CDR3 has 14 amino acids. Unmatched junction bases numbered 2, after V lost 5 bases and J lost 4 bases. CDR3 in DNA: TGTGCCACCAGTGTAGGACAGGGGTACAATGAGCAGTTCTTC. Translated: CATSVGQGYNEQFF.

This clonotype was seen a few times. The V and J genes are TRBV29-1 and TRBJ2-6; a possible D gene is TRBD1 (5 bases). V shed 4 bases and J shed 7 bases, with 17 bases lying between them. CDR1 is SQVTM, CDR2 ANQGSEA, per germline. The CDR3 spans 15 residues. The CDR3 region is CSVGGSGLGANVLTF. CDR3 nucleotides: TGCAGCGTTGGGGGCTCAGGTCTGGGAGCCAACGTCCTGACTTTC.

This clonotype has only a few counts. The chain links TRBV9 to TRBJ2-3; 7 positions agree with TRBD2. CDR3 length: 16 amino acids. Per the germline V gene, CDR1 is SGDLS and CDR2 is YYNGEE. The J segment lost 0 bases and the V segment lost 7 bases, leaving 11 bases of the junction unmatched. Here the CDR3 DNA reads TGTGCCAGCGGAACCGACTGGGGAGGGAGCACAGATACGCAGTATTTT. This sequence encodes CASGTDWGGSTDTQYF.

The gene calls are TRBV9 and TRBJ2-2, with TRBD2 matching over 7 bases. Unmatched junction bases numbered 14, after V lost 2 bases and J lost 7 bases. Germline values: CDR1 SGDLS, CDR2 YYNGEE. The CDR3 is made up of 17 amino acids. The CDR3 region has the DNA TGTGCCAGCAGCGTTACAGGACTAGGATTCAGCGGCGGGGAGCTGTTTTTT. Protein: CASSVTGLGFSGGELFF.

The V call is TRBV12-3 or TRBV12-4, the J call TRBJ2-3; D ambiguous. V was clipped by 5 bases and J by 1 base, with 10 bases between them. The CDR3 is 14 residues long. CDR3 in amino acids: CASSPFLGTDTQYF. The DNA for the CDR3 is TGTGCCAGCAGTCCCTTTTTGGGCACAGATACGCAGTATTTT.

This clonotype was detected a few times. This rearrangement joins TRBV3-1 to TRBJ1-4; 8 bases fit TRBD1. The CDR3 covers 14 residues. CDR1 is LGHDT and CDR2 is YNNKEL in the germline V gene (reference sequence). Unmatched junction bases numbered 5, after V lost 4 bases and J lost 7 bases. DNA of the CDR3: TGTGCCAGCAGCCCGACAGGGGTGAGTGAAAAACTGTTTTTT. It codes for CASSPTGVSEKLFF.

There are a few counts of this clonotype. The chain joins TRBV12-5 to TRBJ1-5; D gene unclear. The germline gives CDR1 LGHNT, CDR2 FRNRAP. The CDR3 consists of 13 residues. The ends were cut back, 6 bases at V and 3 bases at J, with 9 bases in the middle. The CDR3 coding sequence is TGTGCTAGTGGCATCCGACTCAATCAGCCCCAGCATTTT. It translates to CASGIRLNQPQHF. The complete variable domain, with remaining parts taken from reference TRBV12-5 and TRBJ1-5, reads DARVTQTPRHKVTEMGQEVTMRCQPILGHNTVFWYRQTMMQGLELLAYFRNRAPLDDSGMPKDRFSAEMPDATLATLKIQPSEPRDSAVYFCASGIRLNQPQHFGDGTRLSIL.

This clonotype was counted only a few times. This chain joins TRBV7-9 and TRBJ2-7; TRBD1 might be the D (6 bases). With 2 bases removed from V and 6 bases from J, the gap between germline ends came to 17 bases. CDR3 length equals 15 residues. CDR1 is SEHNR and CDR2 is FQNEAQ in the germline V gene (reference sequence). CDR3 region: CASSLKDDRRSEQYF. The CDR3 coding sequence is TGTGCCAGCAGCTTAAAGGACGACAGGAGGAGCGAGCAGTACTTC.

This clonotype was seen a few times. The rearrangement uses TRBV7-2 and TRBJ2-7; D is perhaps TRBD1 (5 bases). Germline V gene sequence: CDR1 SGHTA, CDR2 FQGNSA. This CDR3 is 13 amino acids long. Trimming removed 1 base from V and 4 bases from J, with 8 bases in between. DNA for the CDR3: TGTGCCAGCAGCTTAGTTACAGGATACGAGCAGTACTTC. Amino acids: CASSLVTGYEQYF.

About this clonotype: An end of the junction does not agree with germline; a read error may underlie this. The chain carries TRBV20-1 and TRBJ2-4, with D maybe TRBD2 (6 bases). The CDR3 contains 17 residues. Germline CDR1 reads DFQATT; CDR2 reads SNEGSKA (reference sequence). This CDR3 is CSARVSGGAITKNMQYF. The CDR3 bases are TGCAGTGCTAGAGTTTCCGGCGGGGCCATAACCAAAAACATGCAGTACTTC.

The J gene is TRBJ2-2, the V gene TRBV12-3 or TRBV12-4; possible D gene TRBD2, 5 bases. The CDR3 covers 15 residues. The germline V and J ends were trimmed by 6 bases and 3 bases, with 14 bases remaining between them. The CDR3 protein is CASRASWKDTGELFF. The CDR3 region has the DNA TGTGCCAGCAGAGCTAGCTGGAAGGACACCGGGGAGCTGTTTTTT.

The genes are TRBV6-2 or TRBV6-3 and TRBJ1-5; 7 bases align to TRBD1. Germline V gives CDR1 MNHEY, CDR2 SVGEGT. The CDR3 is made up of 15 amino acids. The V segment lost 2 bases and the J segment 3 bases; nucleotides outside the gene matches: 4. The CDR3 protein is CASSYRGTANQPQHF. The DNA of the CDR3 is TGTGCCAGCAGTTACCGGGGGACAGCCAATCAGCCCCAGCATTTT.

This clonotype has a single count. CDR3 amino acids: CASSLGGGGPNLEQFF. The CDR3 DNA sequence: TGTGCCAGCAGCTTGGGTGGTGGAGGGCCTAATCTTGAGCAGTTCTTC. The gene calls are TRBV11-3 and TRBJ2-1; the D gene is possibly TRBD2 (6 bases). CDR1 and CDR2 (germline): SGHNT, YENEEA. The CDR3 covers 16 residues. V was shortened by 3 bases and J by 9 bases, with 21 bases between the two germline ends.

A few counts support this clonotype. Here the CDR3 reads CASEDASGVNTGELFF. The CDR3 DNA reads TGTGCCAGCGAGGACGCAAGCGGGGTAAACACCGGGGAGCTGTTTTTT. V usage is TRBV6-2 or TRBV6-3 and J usage is TRBJ2-2; TRBD2 matches 7 bases. The germline V gene has CDR1 MNHEY and CDR2 SVGEGT. Losses at the gene ends were 8 bases for V and 2 bases for J; bases not matched to a gene: 11. This CDR3 spans 16 amino acids.

This clonotype has just a few counts. This chain joins TRBV7-2 and TRBJ2-7, with D perhaps given as TRBD1 or TRBD2 (5 bases each). There are 15 residues in the CDR3. The germline V gene encodes CDR1 SGHTA and CDR2 FQGNSA. Trimming left V 1 base short and J 5 bases short, with 15 bases between. This chain's CDR3 is CASSLEGWGSNEQYF. In DNA form, the CDR3 reads TGTGCCAGCAGCTTAGAAGGTTGGGGGTCCAACGAGCAGTACTTC.

The V and J genes are TRBV20-1 and TRBJ2-7; D gene unclear. Germline CDR1 and CDR2: DFQATT and SNEGSKA (reference sequence). V was pared by 4 bases and J by 0 bases, with 13 bases between. The CDR3 covers 14 residues. The CDR3 here is CSATAGLSSYEQYF. In nucleotides, the CDR3 is TGCAGTGCTACGGCAGGTTTGAGCTCCTACGAGCAGTACTTC.

The CDR3 region is CASSFWRNTGELFF. CDR3 DNA sequence: TGTGCCAGCAGTTTTTGGCGGAACACCGGGGAGCTGTTTTTT. The chain combines TRBV12-3 or TRBV12-4 with TRBJ2-2; D remains ambiguous. V lost 3 bases and J lost 1, with 6 bases in between. The CDR3 extends over 14 amino acids.

This clonotype was seen a few times. One end of the junction fails to match germline, which may point to a read error. The J gene is TRBJ2-5, the V gene TRBV7-2, with D possibly being TRBD2 (6 bases). CDR1 SGHTA and CDR2 FQGNSA come from the germline V gene. CDR3 length: 13 amino acids. The CDR3 loop reads CASSLAPGETQCF. DNA for the CDR3: TGTGCCAGCAGCTTAGCGCCGGGGGAGACCCAGTGCTTC.

The chain recombines TRBV3-1 with TRBJ2-7; no clear D gene. Trimming removed 5 bases from V and 4 bases from J, with 18 bases in between. CDR3 size: 15 residues. Germline V gene sequence: CDR1 LGHDT, CDR2 YNNKEL (reference sequence). The CDR3 reads CASSGRVLSPYEQYF. The CDR3 DNA reads TGTGCCAGCAGCGGAAGGGTCCTTAGCCCTTACGAGCAGTACTTC.

This clonotype has a handful of counts. V gene TRBV29-1 combines with J gene TRBJ2-1, with 10 bases aligning to TRBD2. V lost 5 bases to trimming and J lost 0 bases; unmatched junction nucleotides: 13. Per germline, CDR1 SQVTM and CDR2 ANQGSEA. The CDR3 runs 18 residues. The CDR3 region is CSVYRLAGDFGSYNEQFF. The CDR3 DNA is TGCAGCGTTTATCGGCTAGCGGGGGACTTCGGCTCCTACAATGAGCAGTTCTTC.

As regards this clonotype: A much larger clone lies a single base off, so this may be a read error. The chain joins TRBV7-6 to TRBJ2-6; D ambiguous. The CDR3 sequence is 15 residues long. Germline CDR1 reads SGHVS; CDR2 reads FNYEAQ. This CDR3 reads CARSLSPSGANVLTF. The CDR3 DNA reads as TGTGCCAGAAGCTTATCTCCCTCTGGGGCCAACGTCCTGACTTTC.

The rearrangement joins TRBV7-2 to TRBJ2-4; D remains unclear. Germline V gives CDR1 SGHTA, CDR2 FQGNSA. Trimming left V 6 bases short and J 0 bases short, with 9 bases between. The CDR3 runs to 14 residues. CDR3 residues: CASSPQVAKNIQYF. The CDR3 DNA is TGTGCCAGCAGTCCCCAGGTAGCCAAAAACATTCAGTACTTC.

The table lists this clonotype with a few counts. V is TRBV5-4 and J is TRBJ2-3; 8 bases agree with TRBD2. J gave up 4 bases and V 4 bases, and 14 bases lay outside the gene matches. The CDR3 covers 17 residues. Germline-derived CDR1 and CDR2 are SGHNT and YYREEE (reference sequence). CDR3 coding DNA: TGTGCCAGCAGCCGTACGGGAAAGGCGGGGGGCCCAGATACGCAGTATTTT. Amino acid sequence: CASSRTGKAGGPDTQYF.